The entry that follows covers one T cell receptor beta chain sequence. There is no known antigen for this receptor. Per-base quality was not reported, and no clone a single base away is much larger than it. These data belong to a study of human T cells and chemical hapten exposure (dated by TCRdb to about 2021). Describing the broader study: For sensitization, 2% DPC in acetone was applied to a 2 cm by 2 cm area of upper inner arm skin. Patch testing on the upper back used Finn chambers containing 0.01% DPC, with scoring done after 6 days according to International Contact Dermatitis Research Group standards. Libraries were pooled for sequencing, and per-sample TCR yields varied mainly because of small differences in library volumes within the pool. Twenty-nine alopecia patients gave blood for TCR sequencing at one to four time points (pre-sensitization, 2, 6 and 24 weeks). Patients additionally received weekly therapeutic DPC doses to the scalp throughout the roughly 25-week study period. The patient cohort, mostly female, included alopecia areata with under or over 50% scalp involvement, alopecia totalis and alopecia universalis. Blood samples were taken from patients before sensitization (week 0) and then at 2, 6 and about 24 weeks after DPC sensitization. This study followed changes in the peripheral blood TCR repertoire in vivo during primary and secondary sensitization of alopecia patients to the hapten diphenylcyclopropenone (DPC). General findings and caveats noted by the study authors: A positive correlation was found between the number of PT1 expanded TCRs and patch test score, with significance reached at thresholds 8, 16 and 32 but not 4. The number of TCRs above 1 in 1000 frequency did not change with DPC sensitization; there was no evidence of global repertoire structure alterations. All patients had alopecia, a presumed autoimmune disease, so their immune response might differ from that of healthy individuals. Compared with pre-sensitization or healthy control sets, expanded TCRs formed significantly more large CDR3 similarity clusters, which is consistent with antigen-driven responses. Repeated subsampling changed both the strength of the expansion versus patch-test correlation and the threshold at which that correlation became significant.

During library preparation, unique molecular identifiers were attached to individual cDNA molecules so that TCRs could be counted in a quantitative, reproducible way. Both TCR alpha and TCR beta chains were sequenced from each blood RNA sample. Regarding the original processing steps: A median of approximately 100,000 TCRs per sample was observed, with a range of roughly 23,224 to 750,000. V, J and CDR3 annotation of the TCR reads was performed with the Decombinator software suite. To make PS versus PT1 abundance plots, every sample was subsampled to the same number of TCRs (28,000). Expanded TCRs were defined as absent before sensitization and observed at least eight times at the 2-week time point. The public reads were run again by TCRdb, first through fastp at Q25 and then through MiXCR, and only productive beta chains were kept. Rows are unified per CDR3 protein, each entry keeping the most common DNA and genes. TCRdb, not the original authors, processed these V and J calls. This sample lists 2,300 or so distinct CDR3 sequences; roughly 53% were detected once. About 9.1% of the sample lies in the top ten.

The treatment or condition label, as the study defines it: therapeutic diphenylcyclopropenone sensitization with weekly scalp DPC. Blood at each patch-test visit was drawn before the patch test was applied. Patients were considered eligible if aged 18 to 70, diagnosed with alopecia and deemed suitable for DPC therapy, and patients were excluded if pregnant. Total RNA was isolated from unfractionated whole blood collected in Tempus Blood RNA tubes. The cysteine opens and the phenylalanine closes a CDR3 of 14 amino acids. CDR3 DNA is the only sequence kept; it has 42 bases, read in frame from the first base. V is pared back by 3 bases and J by 3 bases, with 12 bases lying between the germline termini. The germline V gene gives CDR1 as MDHEN and CDR2 as SYDVKM.

Recombination joined TRBV28 with TRBJ2-7; the D segment may tentatively be TRBD1 or TRBD2, each giving 7 matched bases. The material sequenced was whole blood, taken before DPC sensitization or 2, 6, or about 24 weeks after (not recorded which). This receptor was identified in an adult with alopecia areata. Some clones in this sample may be carry-over from other donors' samples. This table probably holds off-target reads from a library built for another chain. The CDR3 region has the sequence CASSFSGGVYEQYF. The nucleotide sequence is given as TGTGCCAGCAGTTTTTCAGGGGGGGTCTACGAGCAGTACTTC.